The source of this T cell receptor (beta chain) is a study of T-cell reconstitution after alpha-beta-depleted transplantation in children. This clonotype showed up just a few times. Unique molecular identifiers were incorporated into the prepared TCRbeta library. TCRdb analysed the PCR reads with MiXCR anew, one entry per CDR3 protein. The sample has hundreds of thousands of distinct CDR3 sequences; 9.9% are singletons. The CDR3 length is 15 residues. Per the germline V gene, CDR1 is SGHAT and CDR2 is FQNNGV. After removal of 5 bases from V and 2 bases from J, the junction contained 6 bases not matched to a gene.

The TCR sequence derives from a human donor who donated a stem cell graft to a child with SCID. The sample consisted of PBMCs from the stem cell graft donor, taken from the stem cell graft. The chain has TRBV11-2 and TRBJ2-3, with 8 bases identical to TRBD1. Here the CDR3 DNA reads TGTGCCAGCAGCCTAGGACAGGGCTCCACAGATACGCAGTATTTT. Translated, it gives CASSLGQGSTDTQYF.